This T cell receptor beta chain derives from a study of T cells after yellow fever vaccination. This clonotype was picked up many times. Its antigen is not identified. Study-wide findings and caveats: Post-booster repertoires again held most primary-vaccination clones (about 95% CD4, 85% to 90% CD8). From the bulk population, abundant clonotypes could contaminate and appear within FACS-sorted repertoires.

The study made its TCR cDNA through 5'RACE template switching. That step introduced a universal primer site along with UMIs. TCRdb re-analysed the 5' RACE reads in MiXCR, keeping a single row per CDR3 protein. The sample shows a few hundred thousand distinct CDR3 sequences, approximately 5.7% of them seen only once. The sample was PBMCs, taken 5 days after the yellow fever booster vaccination. The origin of this receptor is a man between 25 and 39 years old who received the YFV17D yellow fever vaccine.

CDR3 DNA: TGTGCCAGCAGCTTAAACCGGCCTAATGAGCAGTTCTTC. Its translation: CASSLNRPNEQFF. This chain connects TRBV11-2 to TRBJ2-1; no firm D call. CDR3 size: 13 residues. CDR1 is SGHAT and CDR2 is FQNNGV in the germline V gene. The V end lost 2 bases, the J end lost 7 bases, and 9 bases lay between the germline ends.